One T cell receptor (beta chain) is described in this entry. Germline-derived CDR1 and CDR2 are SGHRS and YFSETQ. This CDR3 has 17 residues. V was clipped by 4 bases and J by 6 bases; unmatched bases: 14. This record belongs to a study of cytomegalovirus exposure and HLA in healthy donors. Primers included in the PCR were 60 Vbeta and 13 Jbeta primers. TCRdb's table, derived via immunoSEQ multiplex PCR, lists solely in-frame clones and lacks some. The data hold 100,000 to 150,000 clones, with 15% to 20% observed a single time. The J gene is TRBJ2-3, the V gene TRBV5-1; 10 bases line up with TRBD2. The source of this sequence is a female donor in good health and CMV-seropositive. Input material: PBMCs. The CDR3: CASSLLSSGGEPDTQYF. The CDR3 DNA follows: TGCGCCAGCAGCCTCCTTTCTAGCGGGGGAGAACCCGATACGCAGTATTTT.